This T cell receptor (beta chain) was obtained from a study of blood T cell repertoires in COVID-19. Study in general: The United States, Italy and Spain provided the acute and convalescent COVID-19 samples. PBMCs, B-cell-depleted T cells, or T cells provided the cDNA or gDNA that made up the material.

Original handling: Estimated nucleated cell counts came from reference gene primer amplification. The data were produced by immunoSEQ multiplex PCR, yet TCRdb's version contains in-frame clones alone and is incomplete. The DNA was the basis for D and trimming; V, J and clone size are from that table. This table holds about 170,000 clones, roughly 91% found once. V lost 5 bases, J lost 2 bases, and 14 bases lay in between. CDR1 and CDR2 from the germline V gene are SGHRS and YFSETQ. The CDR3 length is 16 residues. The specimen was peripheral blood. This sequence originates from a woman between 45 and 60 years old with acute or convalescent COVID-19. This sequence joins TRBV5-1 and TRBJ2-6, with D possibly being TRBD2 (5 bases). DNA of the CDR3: TGCGCCAGCAGACTCGTGTCCGGGGCTGGGGCCAACGTCCTGACTTTC. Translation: CASRLVSGAGANVLTF.